A single T cell receptor (beta chain) is shown here with its context. The antigen remains undetermined. This record comes from a study of T cells in tuberculosis. Study results and caveats: Active tuberculosis alpha repertoires lay closer to GMM-specific TCRs than controls'.

V shed 5 bases and J shed 1 base, with 10 bases lying between them. The length of the CDR3 is 14 residues. CDR1 and CDR2 from the germline V gene are SGHVS and FNYEAQ. Measured with immunoSEQ multiplex PCR; TCRdb has only the in-frame clones, and not every one. The sample has approximately 30,000 clones; about nine tenths are singletons. This chain links TRBV7-6 with TRBJ2-3; no reliable D call. The sequenced material came from PBMCs. The source of this sequence is a donor aged 10-29 years with latent tuberculosis or without tuberculosis infection. Some clones in this sample may be carry-over from other donors' samples. The CDR3 nucleotides read TGTGCCAGCAGCAAGAGTATAGGCACAGATACGCAGTATTTT. Its protein is CASSKSIGTDTQYF. The full variable domain, its missing parts supplied by reference TRBV7-6 and TRBJ2-3, is GAGVSQSPRYKVTKRGQDVALRCDPISGHVSLYWYRQALGQGPEFLTYFNYEAQQDKSGLPNDRFSAERPEGSISTLTIQRTEQRDSAMYRCASSKSIGTDTQYFGPGTRLTVL.